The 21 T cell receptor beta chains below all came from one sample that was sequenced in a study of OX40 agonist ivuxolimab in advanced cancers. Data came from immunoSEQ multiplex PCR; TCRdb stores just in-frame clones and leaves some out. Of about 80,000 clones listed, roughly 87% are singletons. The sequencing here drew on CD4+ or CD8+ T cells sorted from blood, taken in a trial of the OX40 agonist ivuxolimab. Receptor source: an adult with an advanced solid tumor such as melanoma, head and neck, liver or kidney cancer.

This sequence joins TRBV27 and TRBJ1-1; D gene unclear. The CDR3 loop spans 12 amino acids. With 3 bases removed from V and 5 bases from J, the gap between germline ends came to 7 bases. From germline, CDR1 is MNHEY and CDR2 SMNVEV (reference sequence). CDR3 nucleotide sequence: TGTGCCAGCAGTTTTTTGGGGACTGAAGCTTTCTTT. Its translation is CASSFLGTEAFF.

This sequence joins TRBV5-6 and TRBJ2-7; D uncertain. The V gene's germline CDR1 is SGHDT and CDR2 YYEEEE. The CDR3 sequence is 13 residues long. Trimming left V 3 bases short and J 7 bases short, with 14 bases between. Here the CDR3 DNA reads TGTGCCAGCAGCTCAGAACCCCTCGGAGAGCAGTACGTC. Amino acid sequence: CASSSEPLGEQYV.

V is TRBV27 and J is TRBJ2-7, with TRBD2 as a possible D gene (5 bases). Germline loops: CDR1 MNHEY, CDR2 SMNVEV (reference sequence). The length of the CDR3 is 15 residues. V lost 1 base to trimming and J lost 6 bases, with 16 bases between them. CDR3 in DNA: TGTGCCAGCAGTTTATACCCGCGAGGGAACGGCGAGCAGTACGTC. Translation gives CASSLYPRGNGEQYV.

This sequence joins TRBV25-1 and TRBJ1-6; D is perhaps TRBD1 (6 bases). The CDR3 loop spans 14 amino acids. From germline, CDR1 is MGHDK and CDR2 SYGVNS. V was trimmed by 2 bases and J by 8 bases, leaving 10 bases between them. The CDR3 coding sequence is TGTGCCAGCAGTGAAGGCAGGGGTGATTCACCCCTCCACTTT. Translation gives CASSEGRGDSPLHF.

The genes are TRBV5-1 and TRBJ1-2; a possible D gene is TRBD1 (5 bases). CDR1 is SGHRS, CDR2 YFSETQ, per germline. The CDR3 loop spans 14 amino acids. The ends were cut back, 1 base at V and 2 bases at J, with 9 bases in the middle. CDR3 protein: CASSLTAGNYGYTF. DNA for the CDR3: TGCGCCAGCAGCTTGACGGCAGGGAACTATGGCTACACCTTC. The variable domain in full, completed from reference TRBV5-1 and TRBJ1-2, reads KAGVTQTPRYLIKTRGQQVTLSCSPISGHRSVSWYQQTPGQGLQFLFEYFSETQRNKGNFPGRFSGRQFSNSRSEMNVSTLELGDSALYLCASSLTAGNYGYTFGSGTRLTVV.

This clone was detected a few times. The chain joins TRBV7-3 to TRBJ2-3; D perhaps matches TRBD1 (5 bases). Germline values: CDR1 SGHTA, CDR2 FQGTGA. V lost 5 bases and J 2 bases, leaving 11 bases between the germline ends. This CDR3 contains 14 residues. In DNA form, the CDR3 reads TGTGCCAGCAGCCAGGACACCCACACAGATACGCAGTATTTT. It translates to CASSQDTHTDTQYF.

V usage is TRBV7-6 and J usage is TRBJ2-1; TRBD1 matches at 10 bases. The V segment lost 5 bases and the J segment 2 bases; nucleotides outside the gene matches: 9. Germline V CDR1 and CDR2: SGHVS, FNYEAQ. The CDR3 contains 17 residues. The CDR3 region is CASSAGQGFGPYNEQFF. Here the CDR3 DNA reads TGTGCCAGCAGCGCGGGACAGGGGTTCGGGCCCTACAATGAGCAGTTCTTC. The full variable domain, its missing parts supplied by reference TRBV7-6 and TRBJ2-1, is GAGVSQSPRYKVTKRGQDVALRCDPISGHVSLYWYRQALGQGPEFLTYFNYEAQQDKSGLPNDRFSAERPEGSISTLTIQRTEQRDSAMYRCASSAGQGFGPYNEQFFGPGTRLTVL.

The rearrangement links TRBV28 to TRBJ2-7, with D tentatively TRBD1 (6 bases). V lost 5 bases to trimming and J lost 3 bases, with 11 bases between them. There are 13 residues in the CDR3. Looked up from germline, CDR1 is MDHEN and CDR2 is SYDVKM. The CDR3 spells CASSPMDSYEQYF. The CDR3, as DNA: TGTGCCAGCAGTCCAATGGACAGCTACGAGCAGTACTTC.

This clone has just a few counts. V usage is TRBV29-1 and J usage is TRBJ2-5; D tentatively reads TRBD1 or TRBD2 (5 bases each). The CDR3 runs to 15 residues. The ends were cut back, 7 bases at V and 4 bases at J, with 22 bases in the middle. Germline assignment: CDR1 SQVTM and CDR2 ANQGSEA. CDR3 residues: CSARTPGRGVETQYF. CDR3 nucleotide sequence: TGCAGCGCCAGGACGCCGGGGCGAGGGGTAGAGACCCAGTACTTC.

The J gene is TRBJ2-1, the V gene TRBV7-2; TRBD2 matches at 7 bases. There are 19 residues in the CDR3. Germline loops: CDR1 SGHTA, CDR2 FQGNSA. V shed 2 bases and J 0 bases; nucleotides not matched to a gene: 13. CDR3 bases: TGTGCCAGCAGCTTATCCCCCGTACTAGCGACCCCCTCCTACAATGAGCAGTTCTTC. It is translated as CASSLSPVLATPSYNEQFF.

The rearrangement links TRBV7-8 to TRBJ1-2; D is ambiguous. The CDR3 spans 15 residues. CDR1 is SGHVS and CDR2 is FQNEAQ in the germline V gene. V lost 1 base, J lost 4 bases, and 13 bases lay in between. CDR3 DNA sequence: TGTGCCAGCAGCTTAGGCGCAGGCCCACTCTATGGCTACACCTTC. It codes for CASSLGAGPLYGYTF. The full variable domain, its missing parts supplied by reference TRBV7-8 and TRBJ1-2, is GAGVSQSPRYKVAKRGQDVALRCDPISGHVSLFWYQQALGQGPEFLTYFQNEAQLDKSGLPSDRFFAERPEGSVSTLKIQRTQQEDSAVYLCASSLGAGPLYGYTFGSGTRLTVV.

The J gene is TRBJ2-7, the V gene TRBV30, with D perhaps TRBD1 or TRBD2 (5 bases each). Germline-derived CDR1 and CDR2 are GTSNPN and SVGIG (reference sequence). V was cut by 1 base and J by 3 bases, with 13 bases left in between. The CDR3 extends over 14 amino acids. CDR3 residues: CAWSARDRLYEQYF. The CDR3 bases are TGTGCCTGGAGTGCCCGGGACCGTCTCTACGAGCAGTACTTC.

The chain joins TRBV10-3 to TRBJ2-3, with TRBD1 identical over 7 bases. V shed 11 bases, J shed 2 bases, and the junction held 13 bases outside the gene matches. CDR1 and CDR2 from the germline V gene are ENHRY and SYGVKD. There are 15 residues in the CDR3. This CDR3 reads CAVGFRDSLTDTQYF. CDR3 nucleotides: TGTGCCGTAGGTTTTCGGGACAGCCTCACAGATACGCAGTATTTT.

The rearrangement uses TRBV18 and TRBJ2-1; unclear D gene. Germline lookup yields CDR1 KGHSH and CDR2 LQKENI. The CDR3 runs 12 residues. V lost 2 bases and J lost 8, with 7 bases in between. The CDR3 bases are TGTGCCAGCTCACCAGGTTGGGATGAGCAGTTCTTC. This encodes CASSPGWDEQFF.

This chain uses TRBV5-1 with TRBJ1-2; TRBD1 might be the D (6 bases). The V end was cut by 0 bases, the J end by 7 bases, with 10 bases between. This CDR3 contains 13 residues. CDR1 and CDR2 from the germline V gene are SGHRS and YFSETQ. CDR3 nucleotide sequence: TGCGCCAGCAGCTTGGAAACAGGGTTTGGCTACACCTTC. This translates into CASSLETGFGYTF.

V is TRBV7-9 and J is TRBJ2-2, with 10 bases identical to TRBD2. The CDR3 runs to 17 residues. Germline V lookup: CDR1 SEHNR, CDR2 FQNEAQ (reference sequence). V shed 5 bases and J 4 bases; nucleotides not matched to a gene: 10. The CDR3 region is CASSTILAGDPTGELFF. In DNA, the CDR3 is TGTGCCAGCAGCACCATTCTAGCGGGAGACCCCACCGGGGAGCTGTTTTTT.

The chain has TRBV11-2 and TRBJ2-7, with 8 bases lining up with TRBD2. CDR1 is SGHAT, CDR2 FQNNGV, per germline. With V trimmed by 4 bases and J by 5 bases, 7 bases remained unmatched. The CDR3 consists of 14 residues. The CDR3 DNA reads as TGTGCCAGCAGCTCAGGGACTAGGGGGAACGAGCAGTACGTC. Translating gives CASSSGTRGNEQYV.

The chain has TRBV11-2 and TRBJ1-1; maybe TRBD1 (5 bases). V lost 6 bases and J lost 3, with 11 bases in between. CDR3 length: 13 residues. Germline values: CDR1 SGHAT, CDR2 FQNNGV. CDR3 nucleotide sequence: TGTGCCAGCAGTCTTCGGGGGGACACTGAAGCTTTCTTT. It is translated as CASSLRGDTEAFF.

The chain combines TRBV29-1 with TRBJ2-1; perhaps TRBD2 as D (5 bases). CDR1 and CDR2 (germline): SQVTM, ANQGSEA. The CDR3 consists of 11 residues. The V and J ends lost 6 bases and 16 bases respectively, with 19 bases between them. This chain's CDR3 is CSVSEARDKFF. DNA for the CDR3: TGCAGCGTCTCGGAGGCCCGGGATAAATTCTTC.

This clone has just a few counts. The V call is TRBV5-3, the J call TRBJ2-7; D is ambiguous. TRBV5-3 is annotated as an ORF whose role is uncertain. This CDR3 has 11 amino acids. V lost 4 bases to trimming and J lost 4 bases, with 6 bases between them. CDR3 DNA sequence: TGTGCCAGAAGCAGAATTTACGAGCAGTACGTC. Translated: CARSRIYEQYV.

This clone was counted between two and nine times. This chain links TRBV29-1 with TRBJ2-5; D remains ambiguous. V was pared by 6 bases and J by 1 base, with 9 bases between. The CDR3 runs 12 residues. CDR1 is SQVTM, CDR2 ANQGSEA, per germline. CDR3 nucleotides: TGCAGCGTCGTATACGGCCAAGAGACCCAGTACTTC. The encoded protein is CSVVYGQETQYF.